Shown below are 9 T cell receptor beta chains from a single sample sequenced in a study of T cell repertoires in cytomegalovirus infection. TCRdb used MiXCR to reprocess the reads, holding one entry per CDR3 protein. The data contain hundreds of thousands of distinct CDR3 sequences, about 42% of them singletons. Which antigens these TCRs recognize remains unknown. The sample here was cultured PBMCs, taken from culture after CMV antigen stimulation. The receptor source for this set is a human donor in good health (CMV status not recorded). Some clones in this sample may be carry-over from other donors' samples.

The chain carries TRBV2 and TRBJ1-5; weak D call: TRBD1 (6 bases). V lost 6 bases to trimming and J lost 5 bases, with 14 bases between them. CDR1 and CDR2 from the germline V gene are SNHLY and FYNNEI. CDR3 size: 14 residues. The CDR3 nucleotides are TGTGCCAGCAGCAACAGGGTAAAGGATCAGCCCCAGCATTTT. Translating gives CASSNRVKDQPQHF.

This clonotype has a single count. The chain joins TRBV7-2 to TRBJ2-5, with D tentatively TRBD1 (6 bases). V gave up 1 base and J gave up 3 bases, with 9 bases separating them. The germline gives CDR1 SGHTA, CDR2 FQGNSA. This CDR3 spans 14 amino acids. In DNA, the CDR3 is TGTGCCAGCAGCTTAGTGCACAGGGAAGAGACCCAGTACTTC. This encodes CASSLVHREETQYF.

The J gene is TRBJ2-7, the V gene TRBV5-1; no reliable D call. V lost 0 bases to trimming and J lost 3 bases, with 10 bases between them. The germline CDR1 and CDR2 sequences are SGHRS and YFSETQ. The CDR3 sequence is 14 residues long. The CDR3 sequence is CASSLVVSGYEQYF. The CDR3 coding sequence is TGCGCCAGCAGCTTGGTCGTATCGGGCTACGAGCAGTACTTC.

The chain links TRBV20-1 to TRBJ1-6; D not resolved. CDR1 and CDR2 (germline): DFQATT, SNEGSKA (reference sequence). This CDR3 is built from 16 residues. V was clipped by 3 bases and J by 0 bases, with 12 bases between them. CDR3 coding DNA: TGCAGTGCTAGCACACAGAGTAACTCCTATAATTCACCCCTCCACTTT. It codes for CSASTQSNSYNSPLHF.

This clonotype was detected only a few times. The genes are TRBV6-1 and TRBJ2-1, with 7 positions matching TRBD2. CDR3 length: 14 residues. The germline V gene encodes CDR1 MNHNS and CDR2 SASEGT. V lost 8 bases, J lost 6 bases, and 10 bases stayed unmatched. The CDR3, as DNA: TGTGCCAGCCCACCCCATGGGGGGGTCAATGAGCAGTTCTTC. Translated, it gives CASPPHGGVNEQFF.

Written as DNA, the CDR3 is TGTGCCAGCAGCCAAACTAGCGGGGGGGCAGCCGGGGAGCTGTTTTTT. The encoded protein is CASSQTSGGAAGELFF. The V call is TRBV5-4, the J call TRBJ2-2; 13 nucleotides match TRBD2. Trimming removed 4 bases from V and 6 bases from J; junction bases left unmatched: 6. The length of the CDR3 is 16 residues. Germline CDR1 SGHNT, CDR2 YYREEE (reference sequence). Variable domain in full (rest from reference TRBV5-4 and TRBJ2-2): ETGVTQSPTHLIKTRGQQVTLRCSSQSGHNTVSWYQQALGQGPQFIFQYYREEENGRGNFPPRFSGLQFPNYSSELNVNALELDDSALYLCASSQTSGGAAGELFFGEGSRLTVL.

CDR3 residues: CASSIQRGTRSYNEQFF. Written as DNA, the CDR3 is TGCGCCAGCAGCATCCAGCGGGGGACCCGCTCCTACAATGAGCAGTTCTTC. The chain uses TRBV5-1 and TRBJ2-1; 8 nucleotides match TRBD2. V gave up 4 bases and J gave up 0 bases; unmatched junction bases: 9. The CDR3 sequence is 17 residues long. The germline V gene encodes CDR1 SGHRS and CDR2 YFSETQ.

This chain uses TRBV5-4 with TRBJ2-1, with TRBD2 identical over 8 bases. CDR3 length: 12 amino acids. The germline gives CDR1 SGHNT, CDR2 YYREEE (reference sequence). V lost 5 bases, J lost 13 bases, and 8 bases stayed unmatched. The CDR3 nucleotides are TGTGCCAGCAGACTGGCGGGGGGCCCCCAGTTCTTC. Protein product: CASRLAGGPQFF.

Only a few counts were recorded for this clonotype. The chain uses TRBV2 and TRBJ2-2; D gene unclear. Trimming took 3 bases from V and 1 from J, leaving 3 bases between them. The CDR3 consists of 13 residues. Germline values: CDR1 SNHLY, CDR2 FYNNEI. The DNA for the CDR3 is TGTGCCAGCAGTGAGAGGAACACCGGGGAGCTGTTTTTT. This encodes CASSERNTGELFF.